This T cell receptor beta chain was observed in a study of T cells in narcolepsy. Method: immunoSEQ multiplex PCR; TCRdb's copy keeps in-frame clones and lacks some. Of some 20,000 clones listed, roughly 87% are singletons. The CDR3 runs to 17 residues. Germline values: CDR1 SGDLS, CDR2 YYNGEE. J lost 4 bases, V lost 3 bases, and 6 bases had no gene match. What was sequenced was memory (CD45RA-) CD4+ T cells from blood. The chain combines TRBV9 with TRBJ2-3; 15 positions agree with TRBD2. This TCR was recovered from a human donor in good health. In DNA form, the CDR3 reads TGTGCCAGCAGCGCCGGGACTAGCGGGGGGATGGCAGATACGCAGTATTTT. Protein sequence: CASSAGTSGGMADTQYF.